The entry below describes one TCR beta chain. The antigen is not known. This sample is drawn from a study of T cell responses to AZD1222 COVID-19 vaccine. The overall study: Analysis merged second doses at about 4 or about 12 weeks. Study findings and constraints: Spike-specific TCR breadth and depth both grew after two AZD1222 doses. Along spike, vaccine-associated CD4 TCRs were found throughout, with dominance at 160-218 and 743-854. It should be noted that donors were predominantly white British and more often female, and clonal diversity was possibly underestimated.

Sequencing was performed with immunoSEQ multiplex PCR; in TCRdb, only in-frame clones are kept and a portion is missing. The sample has about 100,000 clones, 88% seen once; the top ten hold roughly 1.8%. The origin of this receptor is an adult in good health. The sample in question was peripheral blood, obtained on day 0 of AZD1222 vaccination.

CDR3 sequence: CASSALGRGYEKLFF. As DNA, the CDR3 is TGTGCCAGCAGCGCCCTAGGGAGGGGGTATGAAAAACTGTTTTTT. The rearrangement joins TRBV9 to TRBJ1-4; possibly TRBD1 for D (6 bases). This CDR3 comprises 15 residues. Germline CDR1 and CDR2: SGDLS and YYNGEE. Trimming shortened V by 3 bases and J by 6 bases, and 15 bases separated the two germline ends.